This entry is about one T cell receptor (beta chain). The junction had 10 bases not matched to a gene; V was cut back by 5 bases and J by 2 bases. This CDR3 contains 16 residues. The germline gives CDR1 LNHDA, CDR2 SQIVND (reference sequence). The data were taken from a study of control samples from healthy donors and cancer patients. Profiled with immunoSEQ multiplex PCR; TCRdb holds only in-frame clones, not every one. The sample yields approximately 220,000 clones, about 94% seen once. This receptor was obtained from a man aged 45-60 years in good health. The chain recombines TRBV19 with TRBJ2-3; 7 bases align to TRBD1. Sequenced: blood. The CDR3 bases are TGTGCCAGTAGTTCCTCCGGGACAGCAAACACAGATACGCAGTATTTT. This translates into CASSSSGTANTDTQYF.